This TCR beta chain originates from a study of beta chain features in type 1 diabetes. Study outcomes and limitations: Diminished insertions and augmented deletions at VDJ junctions characterized type 1 diabetes patients. Type 1 diabetes patients had TCRB CDR3s that were shorter (moderately but significantly so) in all four CD4+ subsets.

Each of the CD4+ naive, central memory, regulatory and stem cell-like memory populations was sorted via CD45RO/CCR7/CD25/CD127/CD95/CD27. The V gene's germline CDR1 is SGHRS and CDR2 YFSETQ. The J segment lost 0 bases and the V segment lost 3 bases, leaving 11 bases of the junction unmatched. The CDR3 is 17 amino acids. In regard to this clone: The antigen remains undetermined.

Investigators reverse transcribed all isolated RNA, so they sequenced expressed TCRB transcripts. The repertoire was sequenced with immunoSEQ multiplex PCR; TCRdb's copy has only in-frame clones and lacks some. The data show 50,000 or so clones, under 45% seen once. The TCR originated in a man aged 30 to 39 with type 1 diabetes. Sequenced material: Tregs from blood. This chain joins TRBV5-1 and TRBJ1-1; 7 positions match TRBD1. The CDR3, as DNA: TGCGCCAGCAGCTCAACCTTCGGCAGGGGGATGAACACTGAAGCTTTCTTT. As protein: CASSSTFGRGMNTEAFF.